This T cell receptor (beta chain) appears in the sequencing data of a study of T cells after yellow fever vaccination. Findings and limits, study-wide: Compared with primary, the secondary response was weaker and peaked at day 5, not 15. The appearance of a small share of clonotypes in both CD4 and CD8 compartments was observed. There was a possibility that FACS-sorted repertoires contained abundant clonotypes contaminating from the bulk population. Reappearing after the booster were most of the clones from primary vaccination (about 96% CD4, approximately 86% CD8).

TCRdb processed the 5' RACE reads anew with MiXCR; each CDR3 protein has one entry. The sample holds over 250,000 distinct CDR3 sequences, over 4% seen once. The table lists this clonotype with a few counts. What it recognizes is unknown. This clonotype originated in a young man who received the YFV17D yellow fever vaccine. The sample in question was PBMCs, obtained 5 days after the yellow fever booster vaccination.

In DNA, the CDR3 is TGTGCCAGCAGCCCAAGCGAGACATGGGGATTCGGCTACACCTTC. This translates into CASSPSETWGFGYTF. The chain links TRBV4-2 to TRBJ1-2; D is uncertain. The CDR3 sequence is 15 residues long. From germline, CDR1 is LGHNA and CDR2 YNFKEQ. V lost 4 bases and J 8 bases, leaving 20 bases between the germline ends.